These 13 T cell receptor beta chains share one sample of origin, sequenced in a study of regulatory dendritic cells for organ transplantation. Sorted T cells were CFSE-labeled and cultured 4 to 5 days with allogeneic regulatory or mature dendritic cells at 1:10. Here immunoSEQ multiplex PCR was the method, and the copy in TCRdb shows in-frame clones only, minus some. The sample gives some 10,000 clones, under 90% of which show up once; nearly 0.45% is in the top ten. No antigen is known for these receptors. The sample was naive CD8+ T cells from blood cultured with dendritic cells. Subset indicated: CD45RA+ naive T cells. Receptor source: a human donor in good health.

The chain carries TRBV19 and TRBJ1-1; D perhaps matches TRBD1 (6 bases). V was pared by 2 bases and J by 6 bases, with 19 bases between. The length of the CDR3 is 16 residues. Germline V gives CDR1 LNHDA, CDR2 SQIVND (reference sequence). The CDR3 spells CASSIRSWGTNSEAFF. For the CDR3, the DNA is TGTGCCAGTAGTATAAGGTCCTGGGGGACAAACTCTGAAGCTTTCTTT.

The chain employs TRBV7-9 and TRBJ2-1, with 11 bases that match TRBD2. This CDR3 has 16 residues. The germline gives CDR1 SEHNR, CDR2 FQNEAQ (reference sequence). With V trimmed by 4 bases and J by 5 bases, 7 bases remained unmatched. CDR3 coding DNA: TGTGCCAGCAGCTCGACTTCGGGACTAGCGGACAATGAGCAGTTCTTC. It is translated as CASSSTSGLADNEQFF.

The V and J genes are TRBV27 and TRBJ1-5; TRBD1 agrees at 8 bases. Germline V gives CDR1 MNHEY, CDR2 SMNVEV (reference sequence). CDR3 length: 15 amino acids. Trimming took 8 bases from V and 5 from J; bases not matched to a gene: 11. This CDR3 reads CASSRSGGVYQPQHF. The CDR3 nucleotides are TGTGCCAGCTCGAGATCAGGGGGCGTATATCAGCCCCAGCATTTT.

This chain joins TRBV13 and TRBJ2-5; TRBD1 matches at 9 bases. V dropped 0 bases and J dropped 2; count of bases not matched to a gene: 7. Germline CDR1 PRHDT, CDR2 FYEKMQ (reference sequence). The CDR3 consists of 17 residues. The CDR3 region is CASSLGLLQGAQETQYF. CDR3 nucleotide sequence: TGTGCCAGCAGCTTAGGACTCTTACAGGGGGCTCAAGAGACCCAGTACTTC.

The gene calls are TRBV4-1 and TRBJ1-5; D unclear. The germline gives CDR1 MGHRA, CDR2 YSYEKL. Trimming removed 1 base from V and 5 bases from J, with 12 bases in between. The CDR3 sequence is 15 residues long. CDR3 DNA: TGCGCCAGCAGCCAAGGTCCCCTGGGCGATCAGCCCCAGCATTTT. Translating gives CASSQGPLGDQPQHF.

This clone showed up just a few times. The rearrangement uses TRBV7-9 and TRBJ1-5, with D hard to call. The CDR3 loop spans 12 amino acids. V was pared by 5 bases and J by 9 bases, with 11 bases between. Germline CDR1 and CDR2: SEHNR and FQNEAQ (reference sequence). The chain's CDR3 is CASSTGILPQHF. CDR3 DNA: TGTGCCAGCAGCACTGGGATTTTGCCCCAGCATTTT.

The chain joins TRBV11-2 to TRBJ2-5; D may be TRBD1 (6 bases). Trimming stripped 5 bases from V and 5 bases from J, with 21 bases between. The CDR3 has 16 amino acids. Germline CDR1 reads SGHAT; CDR2 reads FQNNGV. The CDR3, as DNA: TGTGCCAGCAGCCTCGATCCTACAGGGTTAGATGAGACCCAGTACTTC. It is translated as CASSLDPTGLDETQYF.

This CDR3 is CASSYTGTDTQYF. In DNA, the CDR3 is TGTGCCAGCAGTTACACTGGCACAGATACGCAGTATTTT. The chain carries TRBV6-5 and TRBJ2-3; no definite D call. The CDR3 sequence is 13 residues long. With 2 bases removed from V and 1 base from J, the gap between germline ends came to 4 bases. Per germline, CDR1 MNHEY and CDR2 SVGAGI.

The chain couples TRBV7-8 to TRBJ2-1; 13 positions match TRBD2. Trimming cost V 6 bases and J 5 bases; bases outside gene matches: 7. CDR3 length: 16 amino acids. Germline-derived CDR1 and CDR2 are SGHVS and FQNEAQ. The CDR3 sequence: CASRGRLAGGHNEQFF. CDR3 nucleotides: TGTGCCAGCAGAGGGCGACTAGCGGGAGGCCACAATGAGCAGTTCTTC.

The chain combines TRBV27 with TRBJ2-3; D is uncertain. This CDR3 spans 13 amino acids. The ends were cut back, 4 bases at V and 4 bases at J, with 9 bases in the middle. CDR1 is MNHEY and CDR2 is SMNVEV in the germline V gene (reference sequence). DNA for the CDR3: TGTGCCAGCAGTTATAGAGGCGCAGATACGCAGTATTTT. Its translation is CASSYRGADTQYF.

The chain carries TRBV7-3 and TRBJ1-2; D is perhaps TRBD1 (5 bases). Trimming removed 4 bases at V and 6 bases at J, with 15 bases between. The germline V gene encodes CDR1 SGHTA and CDR2 FQGTGA. There are 14 residues in the CDR3. This CDR3 is CASSYTPGKDGYTF. The CDR3, as DNA: TGTGCCAGCAGCTATACCCCAGGGAAGGATGGCTACACCTTC.

The chain joins TRBV7-8 to TRBJ2-7; TRBD2 aligns across 11 bases. The CDR3 spans 17 residues. Germline loops: CDR1 SGHVS, CDR2 FQNEAQ. J was trimmed by 4 bases and V by 4 bases; bases with no gene match: 12. The CDR3 region has the DNA TGTGCCAGCAGCTCCGAGATCACTAGCGGGAGAATGTACGAGCAGTACTTC. Translation gives CASSSEITSGRMYEQYF.

The rearrangement uses TRBV20-1 and TRBJ1-2; TRBD1 is a possible D gene (6 bases). CDR1 is DFQATT and CDR2 is SNEGSKA in the germline V gene (reference sequence). CDR3 length: 11 amino acids. The ends were cut back, 3 bases at V and 11 bases at J, with 13 bases in the middle. This CDR3 is CSASSGVGYTF. CDR3 nucleotides: TGCAGTGCTAGTTCAGGGGTTGGTTACACCTTC.